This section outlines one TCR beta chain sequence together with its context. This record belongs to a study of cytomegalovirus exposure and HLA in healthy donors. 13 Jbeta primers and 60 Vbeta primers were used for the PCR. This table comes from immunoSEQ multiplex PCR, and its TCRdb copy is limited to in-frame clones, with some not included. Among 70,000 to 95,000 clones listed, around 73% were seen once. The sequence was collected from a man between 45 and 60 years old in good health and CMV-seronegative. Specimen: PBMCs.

The CDR3 sequence: CASSLWPDRGHSPLHF. CDR3 bases: TGTGCCAGCAGCCTTTGGCCGGACAGGGGCCACTCACCCCTCCACTTT. The J gene is TRBJ1-6, the V gene TRBV27, with 9 positions matching TRBD1. Germline trimming cut 6 bases from V and 10 bases from J; bases unmatched to any gene: 13. The CDR3 is made up of 16 amino acids. CDR1 is MNHEY, CDR2 SMNVEV, per germline (reference sequence).